Following are 28 T cell receptor beta chains from one sample sequenced in a study of CD8+CD57+ T cells in acquired aplastic anemia. Patients included in sequencing had previously demonstrated CD8+CD57+ cell expansion by flow cytometry. The template used for profiling TCR beta VDJ and CDR3 was genomic DNA. MiXCR was run by TCRdb on the reads, yielding one entry per CDR3 protein. Here the sample spans just over 150,000 distinct CDR3 sequences, 40% to 60% being singletons. Specimen: sorted CD4+, CD8+, or CD8+CD57+ T cells (not recorded which) from PBMCs. The receptors originated from a human donor with aplastic anemia.

This clonotype has a handful of counts. This chain connects TRBV24-1 to TRBJ2-3; D remains unclear. The CDR3 extends over 16 amino acids. Germline CDR1 and CDR2: KGHDR and SFDVKD. The V end lost 2 bases, the J end lost 2 bases, and 13 bases lay between the germline ends. The CDR3 nucleotides read TGTGCCACCAGTGATTCCGACAAGCCCTTCACAGATACGCAGTATTTT. It yields the protein CATSDSDKPFTDTQYF.

The CDR3 loop is CSARTGRDGTDSPLHF. The CDR3 bases are TGCAGTGCTCGGACAGGGAGGGACGGGACAGATTCACCCCTCCACTTT. The chain uses TRBV20-1 and TRBJ1-6, with 8 bases identical to TRBD1. After removal of 5 bases from V and 8 bases from J, the junction contained 14 bases not matched to a gene. Germline assignment: CDR1 DFQATT and CDR2 SNEGSKA (reference sequence). The CDR3 spans 16 residues.

The CDR3: CASLGTDSNQPQHF. DNA of the CDR3: TGTGCCAGCCTTGGGACGGATAGCAATCAGCCCCAGCATTTT. V is TRBV25-1 and J is TRBJ1-5, with a possible D match to TRBD1 (5 bases). Germline CDR1 reads MGHDK; CDR2 reads SYGVNS. This CDR3 contains 14 residues. V gave up 8 bases and J gave up 0 bases, with 11 bases separating them. The variable domain in full, completed from reference TRBV25-1 and TRBJ1-5, reads EADIYQTPRYLVIGTGKKITLECSQTMGHDKMYWYQQDPGMELHLIHYSYGVNSTEKGDLSSESTVSRIRTEHFPLTLESARPSHTSQYLCASLGTDSNQPQHFGDGTRLSIL.

This clonotype was recorded at least ten times. The chain joins TRBV20-1 to TRBJ2-1; D unclear. V lost 0 bases to trimming and J lost 1 base, with 7 bases between them. The CDR3 extends over 14 amino acids. CDR1 and CDR2 (germline): DFQATT, SNEGSKA (reference sequence). The CDR3, as DNA: TGCAGTGCTAGAGATCAGATTTCCTACAATGAGCAGTTCTTC. Protein: CSARDQISYNEQFF.

The chain has TRBV15 and TRBJ1-1; 10 nucleotides line up with TRBD1. CDR3 size: 16 residues. V lost 0 bases to trimming and J lost 3 bases; unmatched junction nucleotides: 4. Germline V lookup: CDR1 LNHNV, CDR2 YYDKDF (reference sequence). The CDR3 here is CATSRDMGQGYTEAFF. The CDR3 coding sequence is TGTGCCACCAGCAGAGATATGGGACAGGGGTACACTGAAGCTTTCTTT. Drawing the rest from reference TRBV15 and TRBJ1-1, the complete variable domain is DAMVIQNPRYQVTQFGKPVTLSCSQTLNHNVMYWYQQKSSQAPKLLFHYYDKDFNNEADTPDNFQSRRPNTSFCFLDIRSPGLGDTAMYLCATSRDMGQGYTEAFFGQGTRLTVV.

This clonotype was observed at least ten times. The gene calls are TRBV4-3 and TRBJ1-1; D is undetermined. The V gene lost 1 base and the J gene lost 7 bases, with 13 bases spanning the gap. The germline gives CDR1 LGHNA, CDR2 YSLEER. This CDR3 has 14 residues. CDR3 nucleotides: TGCGCCAGCAGCCAAGGGACCGCCGATGGTGAAGCTTTCTTT. The encoded protein is CASSQGTADGEAFF.

In this sample, this clonotype turned up many times. This chain uses TRBV20-1 with TRBJ1-3; D is unclear. V was pared by 0 bases and J by 7 bases, with 4 bases between. Germline loops: CDR1 DFQATT, CDR2 SNEGSKA (reference sequence). The CDR3 totals 11 residues. CDR3 region: CSAREENTIYF. The CDR3 nucleotides are TGCAGTGCTAGAGAGGAGAACACCATATATTTT.

J is TRBJ2-7 and V is TRBV2, with TRBD1 as a possible D gene (5 bases). This CDR3 comprises 12 residues. Trimming left V 6 bases short and J 1 base short, with 7 bases between. Germline CDR1 SNHLY, CDR2 FYNNEI. This CDR3 reads CASRQVSYEQYF. The CDR3 DNA reads as TGTGCCAGCAGACAGGTTTCCTACGAGCAGTACTTC.

This clonotype was counted once. The chain has TRBV2 and TRBJ2-1; tentative D call: TRBD1 (5 bases). The CDR3 length is 15 residues. CDR1 is SNHLY, CDR2 FYNNEI, per germline. Trimming shortened V by 6 bases and J by 0 bases, and 12 bases separated the two germline ends. DNA for the CDR3: TGTGCCAGCAGGTCAGGGATTCGCTCCTACAATGAGCAGTTCTTC. This gives the protein CASRSGIRSYNEQFF.

In DNA form, the CDR3 reads TGTGCCAGCAGACCTCCAATGGACAGTCCCTACGAGCAGTACTTC. Its protein is CASRPPMDSPYEQYF. The chain is built from TRBV10-3 and TRBJ2-7; D possibly corresponds to TRBD1 (6 bases). This CDR3 comprises 15 residues. CDR1 and CDR2 from the germline V gene are ENHRY and SYGVKD. The germline V and J ends were trimmed by 10 bases and 2 bases, with 21 bases remaining between them.

This rearrangement joins TRBV7-3 to TRBJ2-1; D may be TRBD2 (6 bases). The CDR3 is made up of 13 amino acids. The V and J ends lost 5 bases and 9 bases respectively, with 14 bases between them. Germline V lookup: CDR1 SGHTA, CDR2 FQGTGA. CDR3 bases: TGTGCCAGCAGCCCCATGGCGGGGAGTGAGCAGTTCTTC. Residues: CASSPMAGSEQFF.

The chain carries TRBV27 and TRBJ2-7; D perhaps matches TRBD1 (5 bases). This CDR3 is built from 15 residues. Trimming left V 3 bases short and J 4 bases short, with 16 bases between. The germline CDR1 and CDR2 sequences are MNHEY and SMNVEV (reference sequence). The CDR3 DNA follows: TGTGCCAGCAGTTTCTATACAGGCAGCTCGTACGAGCAGTACTTC. This codes for CASSFYTGSSYEQYF.

The V gene is TRBV2, the J gene TRBJ2-2; tentatively, D is TRBD2 (6 bases). V gave up 1 base and J gave up 1 base, with 7 bases separating them. This CDR3 contains 15 residues. Germline V gene data show CDR1 as SNHLY and CDR2 as FYNNEI. CDR3 amino acids: CASSEEAGNTGELFF. CDR3 in DNA: TGTGCCAGCAGTGAAGAAGCGGGGAACACCGGGGAGCTGTTTTTT. Using reference TRBV2 and TRBJ2-2 for the parts outside the CDR3, the full variable domain is EPEVTQTPSHQVTQMGQEVILRCVPISNHLYFYWYRQILGQKVEFLVSFYNNEISEKSEIFDDQFSVERPDGSNFTLKIRSTKLEDSAMYFCASSEEAGNTGELFFGEGSRLTVL.

The rearrangement uses TRBV5-8 and TRBJ2-7; TRBD1 aligns across 9 bases. Germline CDR1 SGHTS, CDR2 YDEGEE. Trimming at V came to 3 bases and at J to 3 bases, leaving 4 bases not matched to a gene. The CDR3 covers 14 residues. This chain's CDR3 is CASSYKGQGYEQYF. The DNA for the CDR3 is TGTGCCAGCAGCTATAAGGGACAGGGCTACGAGCAGTACTTC.

Comments on this clonotype: A much bigger clone sits one base away, suggesting this may be a read error. The rearrangement joins TRBV12-5 to TRBJ2-5, with D perhaps given as TRBD1 or TRBD2 (8 bases each). The CDR3 sequence is 16 residues long. Trimming stripped 5 bases from V and 0 bases from J, with 16 bases between. CDR1 LGHNT and CDR2 FRNRAP come from the germline V gene. The CDR3 here is CASGPGGTGHQETQYF. The CDR3 nucleotides are TGTGCTAGTGGTCCGGGAGGGACAGGACACCAAGAGACCCAGTACTTC.

This clonotype has a handful of counts. Here the CDR3 DNA reads TGTGCCAGCAGCAGGGCCTACGAGCAGTACTTC. It translates to CASSRAYEQYF. V gene TRBV25-1 combines with J gene TRBJ2-7; tentative D call: TRBD1 (5 bases). Trimming shortened V by 6 bases and J by 2 bases, and 5 bases separated the two germline ends. The length of the CDR3 is 11 residues. CDR1 is MGHDK and CDR2 is SYGVNS in the germline V gene.

This clonotype was detected a few times. The V call is TRBV5-4, the J call TRBJ2-5; 10 nucleotides match TRBD2. J lost 4 bases, V lost 4 bases, and 13 bases had no gene match. This CDR3 is built from 17 residues. In germline, CDR1 is SGHNT, CDR2 YYREEE (reference sequence). This CDR3 is CASSLAASGSGLETQYF. For the CDR3, the DNA is TGTGCCAGCAGCCTGGCCGCTAGCGGGAGTGGTTTAGAGACCCAGTACTTC.

This chain uses TRBV10-3 with TRBJ1-6; D remains ambiguous. V dropped 0 bases and J dropped 9 bases, with 12 bases sitting between them. This CDR3 contains 15 residues. In germline, CDR1 is ENHRY, CDR2 SYGVKD. The CDR3 DNA reads as TGTGCCATCAGTGAGTCGGAGGGCCTAATTTCACCCCTCCACTTT. Translated: CAISESEGLISPLHF.

This rearrangement joins TRBV29-1 to TRBJ1-1; 7 nucleotides line up with TRBD1. The CDR3 is made up of 13 amino acids. CDR1 is SQVTM, CDR2 ANQGSEA, per germline. V trimming: 6 bases; J trimming: 0 bases; junction bases outside the gene matches: 4. This CDR3 is CSVSGTVNTEAFF. As DNA, the CDR3 is TGCAGCGTGAGCGGGACAGTGAACACTGAAGCTTTCTTT.

The V and J genes are TRBV6-4 and TRBJ2-5; 13 bases agree with TRBD2. Germline loops: CDR1 MRHNA, CDR2 SNTAGT. This CDR3 comprises 21 residues. Trimming at V came to 0 bases and at J to 5 bases, leaving 18 bases not matched to a gene. For the CDR3, the DNA is TGTGCCAGCAGTGACTCGGCCCGGCGATACAGGACTAGCGGGAGTAGGGAGACCCAGTACTTC. This gives the protein CASSDSARRYRTSGSRETQYF.

This chain joins TRBV20-1 and TRBJ2-7, with D possibly matching TRBD1 (5 bases). V dropped 2 bases and J dropped 0 bases, with 14 bases sitting between them. Per the germline V gene, CDR1 is DFQATT and CDR2 is SNEGSKA (reference sequence). The CDR3 runs to 15 residues. DNA for the CDR3: TGCAGTGCTAGACCCGACAGCCAAAACTCCTACGAGCAGTACTTC. The encoded protein is CSARPDSQNSYEQYF.

The genes are TRBV5-4 and TRBJ2-7; TRBD2 might be the D (7 bases). V shed 0 bases and J shed 2 bases, with 15 bases lying between them. The CDR3 consists of 16 residues. The V gene's germline CDR1 is SGHNT and CDR2 YYREEE (reference sequence). The CDR3: CASSLGGGRPTYEQYF. The CDR3, as DNA: TGTGCCAGCAGCTTGGGGGGGGGCCGTCCAACCTACGAGCAGTACTTC.

This clonotype was seen at least ten times. The chain links TRBV6-2 or TRBV6-3 to TRBJ2-7, with TRBD1 matching over 7 bases. Germline-derived CDR1 and CDR2 are MNHEY and SVGEGT. V dropped 6 bases and J dropped 5; count of bases not matched to a gene: 7. The CDR3 totals 13 residues. CDR3 loop: CASSSRQGDEQYF. CDR3 bases: TGTGCCAGCAGCTCTAGACAGGGAGACGAGCAGTACTTC.

This clonotype was counted a single time. V and J are TRBV19 and TRBJ2-7; D remains unclear. The germline V and J ends were trimmed by 3 bases and 6 bases, with 3 bases remaining between them. CDR3 size: 10 residues. CDR1 and CDR2 from the germline V gene are LNHDA and SQIVND (reference sequence). DNA of the CDR3: TGTGCCAGTAGTATTTCCGAGCAGTACTTC. Amino acids: CASSISEQYF.

This clonotype was recorded only once. CDR3 nucleotides: TGTGCCAGCGGGGGCCTCTCCTATAATTCACCCCTCCACTTT. Translated, it gives CASGGLSYNSPLHF. This chain connects TRBV25-1 to TRBJ1-6; tentatively, D is TRBD1 (6 bases). The CDR3 is made up of 14 amino acids. Looked up from germline, CDR1 is MGHDK and CDR2 is SYGVNS. The V gene lost 8 bases and the J gene lost 0 bases, with 8 bases spanning the gap.

The V and J genes are TRBV9 and TRBJ1-6; D is unclear. CDR3 length: 15 residues. Trimming took 5 bases from V and 4 from J, leaving 13 bases between them. The germline V gene encodes CDR1 SGDLS and CDR2 YYNGEE. CDR3 sequence: CASRLGQEYNSPLHF. Written as DNA, the CDR3 is TGTGCCAGCAGACTGGGCCAAGAGTATAATTCACCCCTCCACTTT.

This clonotype was seen repeatedly, ten times or more. V gene TRBV25-1 combines with J gene TRBJ2-7; weak D call: TRBD1 (6 bases). V was shortened by 6 bases and J by 4 bases, with 19 bases between the two germline ends. This CDR3 has 15 residues. CDR1 MGHDK and CDR2 SYGVNS come from the germline V gene. The CDR3 protein is CASRGPQGLKYEQYF. DNA of the CDR3: TGTGCCAGCAGGGGCCCCCAGGGGCTGAAGTACGAGCAGTACTTC.

This clonotype appeared a single time. V gene TRBV10-3 combines with J gene TRBJ1-4, with 9 bases fitting TRBD1. CDR1 is ENHRY and CDR2 is SYGVKD in the germline V gene. V lost 2 bases and J lost 8; bases outside the gene matches: 21. The CDR3 is made up of 20 amino acids. DNA of the CDR3: TGTGCCATCAGTGAGCTGTTTGGGGGGACAGGGTTAATGGTAGGGGAAAAACTGTTTTTT. Amino acid sequence: CAISELFGGTGLMVGEKLFF.